Below, one T cell receptor (beta chain) is given with its context. The antigen remains unidentified. For the second PCR, which ran for about 6 to 11 cycles, a sample-barcoded 5' primer and a J-beta primer mix were used. MiXCR was run by TCRdb on the 5' RACE reads, yielding one entry per CDR3 protein. The sample records roughly 1.5 million distinct CDR3 sequences, approximately 43% being singletons. This record comes from a study of blood T cells in healthy people across ages. Findings of the study overall: The unsorted PBMCs prevented any conclusive comparison of naive versus antigen-experienced cells.

Each donor's blood draw was approximately 10 milliliters of peripheral blood. PBMCs, at least 6 million per sample, were isolated. What was sequenced was blood. The clonotype originates from a woman under 30 in good health.

CDR3 bases: TGCGCCAGCAGTCCTCATAGCAATCAGCCCCAGTATTTT. This sequence encodes CASSPHSNQPQYF. This chain joins TRBV5-1 and TRBJ1-5; D gene unclear. The J call may be wrong; the DNA end is better matched by TRBJ2-3. Germline V gene data show CDR1 as SGHRS and CDR2 as YFSETQ. CDR3 length: 13 amino acids.